Detailed here is one T cell receptor (beta chain). Its antigen is still unknown. These data originate in a study of Graves' ophthalmopathy and Graves' hyperthyroidism. Study-wide results and caveats: Blood shared most expanded thyroid clonotypes above 0.001 frequency.

Amplified material comprised TCR beta CDR3 regions derived from RNA transcripts. HTBI primers were used in a first-round RT-PCR, which preceded a second-round multiplex PCR. TCRdb itself ran the multiplex PCR reads through MiXCR, one entry per CDR3 protein. The data show about 180,000 distinct CDR3 sequences, with approximately 38% seen just once and less than 6% held by the top ten. The clonotype was recovered from a woman aged 40 to 55 with Graves' ophthalmopathy. Sequencing input: peripheral blood.

CDR3 amino acids: CASSYSPGDSPLHF. For the CDR3, the DNA is TGTGCCAGCAGTTACAGCCCAGGGGATTCACCCCTCCACTTT. The chain employs TRBV6-5 and TRBJ1-6; a weak D match, TRBD1 (6 bases). Germline CDR1 is MNHEY and CDR2 is SVGAGI. The CDR3 covers 14 residues. V gave up 2 bases and J gave up 8 bases, with 10 bases separating them.